Shown below are 12 T cell receptor beta chains from a single sample sequenced in a study of PD-1 and CTLA-4 blockade in melanoma. The assay was immunoSEQ multiplex PCR, and TCRdb's table has in-frame clones only and misses some. The profile shows nearly 30,000 clones, around nine tenths of them singletons. The sample here was CD8+ T cells from peripheral blood, taken before anti-PD-1 treatment. These receptors were collected from a human donor with melanoma.

J is TRBJ2-1 and V is TRBV28; D uncertain. The CDR3 runs to 11 residues. V dropped 8 bases and J dropped 0 bases, with 2 bases sitting between them. CDR1 MDHEN and CDR2 SYDVKM come from the germline V gene. Here the CDR3 DNA reads TGTGCCAGCTCCTCCTACAATGAGCAGTTCTTC. As protein: CASSSYNEQFF. The whole variable domain, filled in from reference TRBV28 and TRBJ2-1, reads DVKVTQSSRYLVKRTGEKVFLECVQDMDHENMFWYRQDPGLGLRLIYFSYDVKMKEKGDIPEGYSVSREKKERFSLILESASTNQTSMYLCASSSYNEQFFGPGTRLTVL.

The chain joins TRBV19 to TRBJ1-2, with TRBD1 matching over 9 bases. The V gene's germline CDR1 is LNHDA and CDR2 SQIVND (reference sequence). This CDR3 comprises 15 residues. V lost 11 bases to trimming and J lost 8 bases; unmatched junction nucleotides: 18. This CDR3 reads CAAEGGQGLLTGYTF. The CDR3 coding sequence is TGTGCCGCCGAAGGAGGACAGGGGCTTTTAACGGGCTACACCTTC.

V is TRBV18 and J is TRBJ1-1, with TRBD1 identical over 8 bases. J lost 10 bases, V lost 5 bases, and 3 bases had no gene match. Germline CDR1 is KGHSH and CDR2 is LQKENI. This CDR3 region has 11 residues. CDR3 coding DNA: TGTGCCAGCTCATTAGACAGGGGAGCTTTCTTT. It encodes CASSLDRGAFF.

CDR3 in amino acids: CASSDPRTGHEKLFF. CDR3 DNA: TGTGCCAGCAGTGATCCGAGGACAGGGCATGAAAAACTGTTTTTT. The chain couples TRBV6-1 to TRBJ1-4, with 8 bases identical to TRBD1. CDR1 and CDR2 (germline): MNHNS, SASEGT. The length of the CDR3 is 15 residues. J gave up 6 bases and V 3 bases, and 6 bases lay outside the gene matches.

This chain links TRBV28 with TRBJ1-1, with D possibly matching TRBD1 (5 bases). CDR3 size: 15 residues. Trimming pared 5 bases from V and 5 bases from J, leaving 18 bases between. CDR1 MDHEN and CDR2 SYDVKM come from the germline V gene. The CDR3 sequence: CASSLQGERSTEAFF. The CDR3 bases are TGTGCCAGCAGTCTTCAAGGGGAAAGGAGTACTGAAGCTTTCTTT.

This chain uses TRBV11-3 with TRBJ2-7, with a tentative D call TRBD1 (6 bases). The CDR3 is 15 amino acids. V was pared by 1 base and J by 4 bases, with 14 bases between. Germline assignment: CDR1 SGHNT and CDR2 YENEEA. CDR3 loop: CASSLATDRLYEQYF. The CDR3 region has the DNA TGTGCCAGCAGCTTAGCAACGGACAGACTATACGAGCAGTACTTC.

With regard to this clone: Since a much larger clone is just one base distant, this may be a read error. Other DNA sequences from this sample encode an identical CDR3 as well. The V gene is TRBV19, the J gene TRBJ1-5; D remains unclear. The germline gives CDR1 LNHDA, CDR2 SQIVND (reference sequence). The CDR3 contains 13 residues. Trimming took 3 bases from V and 4 from J, leaving 7 bases between them. In DNA form, the CDR3 reads TGTGCCAGTAGTATCATCGGGAATCAGCCCCAGCATTTT. Its protein is CASSIIGNQPQHF.

The V gene is TRBV6-5, the J gene TRBJ2-7, with 9 bases matching TRBD1. The CDR3 runs 15 residues. With 5 bases clipped from V and 3 bases from J, the junction kept 8 bases outside the gene matches. Germline V gives CDR1 MNHEY, CDR2 SVGAGI. The CDR3 DNA reads TGTGCCAGCAGTCCTTGGGACAGGGCCAGCTACGAGCAGTACTTC. It translates to CASSPWDRASYEQYF.

As for this clone: Other DNA sequences in the same sample also yield this CDR3. The rearrangement joins TRBV5-1 to TRBJ2-7; no firm D call. The CDR3 extends over 13 amino acids. Germline V gene data show CDR1 as SGHRS and CDR2 as YFSETQ. V lost 4 bases and J lost 1, with 9 bases in between. The CDR3 reads CASSPTESYEQYF. CDR3 DNA: TGCGCCAGCAGCCCTACAGAGTCCTACGAGCAGTACTTC. Filled out from reference TRBV5-1 and TRBJ2-7, the complete variable domain reads KAGVTQTPRYLIKTRGQQVTLSCSPISGHRSVSWYQQTPGQGLQFLFEYFSETQRNKGNFPGRFSGRQFSNSRSEMNVSTLELGDSALYLCASSPTESYEQYFGPGTRLTVT.

The V call is TRBV21-1, the J call TRBJ2-7; TRBD2 reflects the table's D call only, with no check against the DNA. TRBV21-1 counts as a pseudogene. This CDR3 contains 10 residues. CDR3: CASEGLVPTF. The CDR3 DNA is TGTGCCAGCGAAGGCCTAGTCCCTACCTTC.

The chain couples TRBV9 to TRBJ1-5; possibly TRBD1 for D (5 bases). The CDR3 length is 14 residues. The V and J ends lost 4 bases and 7 bases respectively, with 15 bases between them. The V gene's germline CDR1 is SGDLS and CDR2 YYNGEE. The CDR3 reads CASSSGGSGQPQHF. CDR3 coding DNA: TGTGCCAGCAGCTCGGGGGGGAGCGGCCAGCCCCAGCATTTT.

This chain connects TRBV6-2 or TRBV6-3 to TRBJ2-1, with D perhaps matching TRBD1 (6 bases). Germline CDR1 and CDR2: MNHEY and SVGEGT. Trimming removed 0 bases from V and 6 bases from J, with 9 bases in between. The CDR3 runs 14 residues. The CDR3 reads CASSYSTQGNEQFF. The CDR3 region has the DNA TGTGCCAGCAGTTACTCGACACAGGGCAATGAGCAGTTCTTC.